Reported below is one T cell receptor beta chain. The junction departs from germline at one end; a sequencing error may be responsible. Original processing methods: It was from reference gene primer amplification that nucleated cell counts were estimated. The assay was immunoSEQ multiplex PCR, and TCRdb's table has in-frame clones only and misses some. V, J and clone size are taken as reported in that table, and D and trimming were inferred from the DNA itself. The table shows under 300,000 clones, with roughly nine tenths occurring only once. Germline-derived CDR1 and CDR2 are SGHTA and FQGNSA. This CDR3 comprises 15 residues. The data are from a study of blood T cell repertoires in COVID-19. In the study overall: The United States, Italy and Spain supplied acute and convalescent COVID-19 samples.

The clonotype was recovered from a man aged 18 to 29 with active or convalescent COVID-19. Sequencing was performed on peripheral blood. V and J are TRBV7-2 and TRBJ2-7; 9 bases fit TRBD1. The CDR3 loop reads CASSKRQGGSSEQYF. DNA of the CDR3: TGTGCCAGCAGTAAAAGACAGGGGGGATCCTCCGAGCAGTACTTC.